The sample holds a few counts of the clone carrying this T cell receptor beta chain. Sequenced by immunoSEQ multiplex PCR; TCRdb stores in-frame clones only, minus some. The table lists around 80,000 clones, 75% to 90% of them singletons, with 0.41% in the top ten. Germline V gene data show CDR1 as SGDLS and CDR2 as YYNGEE. J was trimmed by 0 bases and V by 2 bases; bases with no gene match: 0. The CDR3 has 15 residues. The data originate from a study of technical replicates of blood from a handful of donors. The chain joins TRBV9 to TRBJ2-3; 10 bases fit TRBD2. The sample was T cells isolated from PBMCs. The TCR comes from a human donor in good health. The CDR3 region is CASSVTSGSTDTQYF. CDR3 bases: TGTGCCAGCAGCGTGACTAGCGGGAGCACAGATACGCAGTATTTT.